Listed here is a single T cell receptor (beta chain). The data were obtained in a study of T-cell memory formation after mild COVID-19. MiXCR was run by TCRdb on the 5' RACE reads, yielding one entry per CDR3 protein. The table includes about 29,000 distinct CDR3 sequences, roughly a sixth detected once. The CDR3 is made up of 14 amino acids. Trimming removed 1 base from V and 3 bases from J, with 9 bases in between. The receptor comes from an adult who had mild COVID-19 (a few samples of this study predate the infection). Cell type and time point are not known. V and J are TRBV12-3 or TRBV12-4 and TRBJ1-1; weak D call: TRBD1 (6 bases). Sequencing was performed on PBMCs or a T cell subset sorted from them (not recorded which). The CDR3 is CASSLVQGDTEAFF. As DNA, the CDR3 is TGTGCCAGCAGTTTAGTACAGGGAGACACTGAAGCTTTCTTT.